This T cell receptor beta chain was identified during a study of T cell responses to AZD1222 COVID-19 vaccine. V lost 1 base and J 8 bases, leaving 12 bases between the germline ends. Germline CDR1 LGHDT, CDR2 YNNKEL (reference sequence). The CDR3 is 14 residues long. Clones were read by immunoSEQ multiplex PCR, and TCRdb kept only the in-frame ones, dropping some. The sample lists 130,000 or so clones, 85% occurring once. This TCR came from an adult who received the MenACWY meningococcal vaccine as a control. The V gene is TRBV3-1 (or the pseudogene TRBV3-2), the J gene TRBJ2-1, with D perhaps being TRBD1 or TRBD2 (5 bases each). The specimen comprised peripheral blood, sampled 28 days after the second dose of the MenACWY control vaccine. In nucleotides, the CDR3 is TGTGCCAGCAGCCAAGTTGTAGGGGACGATGAGCAGTTCTTC. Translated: CASSQVVGDDEQFF.